This record covers a single T cell receptor beta chain. Its antigen target is currently unknown. No much larger clonotype is one base removed from it; base qualities were not supplied. A second Seattle source provided samples from volunteer blood donors who had recovered from COVID-19. The collaborating institutions used their own protocols to collect whole blood in K2EDTA tubes. For TCRbeta analysis, collaborator samples were shipped as frozen whole blood, as isolated PBMCs, or as DNA extracted from either sample type. TCRbeta CDR3 regions were amplified from genomic DNA by means of the immunoSEQ Assay, a bias-controlled multiplex PCR. From the authors' description of their analysis: Within the assay, amplification of reference gene primers was used to estimate how many nucleated cells each sample contained. Sequence reads were collapsed and filtered to measure the absolute abundance of every unique TCRbeta CDR3 rearrangement. For each sample, productive Simpson clonality was calculated as the square root of Simpson's diversity index across productive rearrangements. The clones in this table, taken by TCRdb from immuneACCESS, are in-frame only. Not every clone is retained; where verified, under half of the shortfall comes from an unresolved V gene, and the cause of the rest is unknown. That table gives V, J and clone size, and the DNA gave D and trimming. This sample is represented by about 200,000 clones; more than 75% of them were singletons. The top ten hold approximately 6.2% of the sample.

This record comes from a study of blood T cell repertoires in COVID-19 (dated by TCRdb to 2018 to 2021). Regarding the study in general: The collaborator samples originated in the United States, Italy and Spain and spanned the acute and convalescent phases of COVID-19. The material from the prospective study consisted of cDNA or gDNA derived from T cells, B-cell-depleted T cells, or PBMCs. Deeply sampled blood TCRbeta repertoires from subjects exposed to, actively infected with, or recovered from COVID-19 were included in the dataset. The repertoires were made available in a free public database intended to serve as a resource for research on the immune response to SARS-CoV-2. Samples were obtained from the ongoing ImmuneRACE study (first 160 participants) and from over 1,000 subjects provided by 6 global collaborators. Sample metadata almost always included a de-identified subject ID, COVID-19 status, age in years and sex. HLA class I and class II types, where available, came from metadata supplied by the sample provider rather than from assay-based typing. The investigation overall reported the following: Clinical and demographic metadata were provided uncurated, with the amount varying by source and participant.

The V end gives up 5 bases and the J end 8 bases, leaving 10 bases in the junction not matched to a gene. CDR1 and CDR2 are read off the germline V gene as SGHAT and FQNNGV. The CDR3 starts with the cysteine, ends with the phenylalanine, and has 15 residues. The CDR3 DNA has 45 bases and is translated from base 1. Sample: peripheral blood. The TCR comes from a man aged 55 to 69 who had recovered from COVID-19. The sequence links TRBV11-2 to TRBJ2-1; 9 nucleotides in the junction match TRBD1. The DNA sequence is given as TGTGCCAGCAGCCGTACAGGGGGCTCTTTGGATGAGCAGTTCTTC. It is translated as CASSRTGGSLDEQFF.